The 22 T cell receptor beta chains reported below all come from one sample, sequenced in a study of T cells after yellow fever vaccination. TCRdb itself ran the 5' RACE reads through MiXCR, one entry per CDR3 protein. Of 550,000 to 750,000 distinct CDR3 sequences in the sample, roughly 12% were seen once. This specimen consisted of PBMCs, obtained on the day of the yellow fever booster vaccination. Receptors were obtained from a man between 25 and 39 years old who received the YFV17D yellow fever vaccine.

The CDR3 region is CATSDDKTSGTYNEQFF. The CDR3 DNA reads TGTGCCACCAGTGATGACAAGACTAGCGGGACCTACAATGAGCAGTTCTTC. The chain joins TRBV24-1 to TRBJ2-1, with TRBD2 matching 11 bases. V trimming: 3 bases; J trimming: 2 bases; junction bases outside the gene matches: 5. The CDR3 is made up of 17 amino acids. CDR1 and CDR2 from the germline V gene are KGHDR and SFDVKD.

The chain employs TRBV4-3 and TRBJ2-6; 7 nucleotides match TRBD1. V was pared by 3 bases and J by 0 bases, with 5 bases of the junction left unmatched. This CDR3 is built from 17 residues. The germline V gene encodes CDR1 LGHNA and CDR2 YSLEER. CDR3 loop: CASSQDRTTSGANVLTF. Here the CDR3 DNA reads TGCGCCAGCAGCCAGGACAGGACGACCTCTGGGGCCAACGTCCTGACTTTC.

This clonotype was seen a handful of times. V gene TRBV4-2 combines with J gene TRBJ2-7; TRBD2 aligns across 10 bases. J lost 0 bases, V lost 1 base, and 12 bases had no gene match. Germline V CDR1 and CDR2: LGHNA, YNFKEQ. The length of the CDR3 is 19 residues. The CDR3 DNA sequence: TGTGCCAGCAGCCAAGCTAGGGCCCTTCTAGCGGGAGCCTCCTACGAGCAGTACTTC. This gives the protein CASSQARALLAGASYEQYF.

CDR3 protein: CSARDSQGSTEAFF. For the CDR3, the DNA is TGCAGTGCTAGAGACTCACAGGGTAGCACTGAAGCTTTCTTT. This sequence joins TRBV20-1 and TRBJ1-1; D possibly corresponds to TRBD1 (6 bases). CDR3 size: 14 residues. The germline V gene encodes CDR1 DFQATT and CDR2 SNEGSKA (reference sequence). Trimming removed 0 bases from V and 4 bases from J, with 12 bases in between.

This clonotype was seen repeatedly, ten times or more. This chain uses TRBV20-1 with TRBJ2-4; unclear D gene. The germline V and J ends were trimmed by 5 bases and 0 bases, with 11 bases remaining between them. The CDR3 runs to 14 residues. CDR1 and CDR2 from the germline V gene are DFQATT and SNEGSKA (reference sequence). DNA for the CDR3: TGCAGTGCTCTGGGGTGGTTAGCCAAAAACATTCAGTACTTC. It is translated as CSALGWLAKNIQYF.

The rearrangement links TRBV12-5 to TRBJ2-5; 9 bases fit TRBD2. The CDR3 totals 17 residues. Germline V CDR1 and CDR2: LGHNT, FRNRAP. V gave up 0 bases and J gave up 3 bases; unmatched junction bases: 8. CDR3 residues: CASGLVPREGGKETQYF. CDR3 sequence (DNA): TGTGCTAGTGGTTTGGTACCGCGGGAGGGGGGCAAAGAGACCCAGTACTTC.

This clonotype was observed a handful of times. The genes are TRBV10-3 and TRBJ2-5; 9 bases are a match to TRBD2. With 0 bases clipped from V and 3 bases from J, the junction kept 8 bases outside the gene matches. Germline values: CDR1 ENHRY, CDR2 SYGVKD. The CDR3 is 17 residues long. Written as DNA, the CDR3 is TGTGCCATCAGTGAGTCGTGGGTGGTAGCGGGAGAAGAGACCCAGTACTTC. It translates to CAISESWVVAGEETQYF.

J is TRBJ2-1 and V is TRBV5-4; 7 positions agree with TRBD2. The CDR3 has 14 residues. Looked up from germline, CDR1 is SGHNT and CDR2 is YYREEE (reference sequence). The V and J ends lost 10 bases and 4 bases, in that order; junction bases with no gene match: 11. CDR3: CALGGSLSYNEQFF. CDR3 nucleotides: TGTGCCCTGGGGGGGAGTTTATCGTACAATGAGCAGTTCTTC.

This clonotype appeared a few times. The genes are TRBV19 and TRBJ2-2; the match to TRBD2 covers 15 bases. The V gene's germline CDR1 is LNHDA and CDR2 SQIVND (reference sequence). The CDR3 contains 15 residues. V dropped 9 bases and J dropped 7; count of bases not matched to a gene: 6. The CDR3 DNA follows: TGTGCCAGCGGACTAGCGGGAGGGCCTGGCGGGGAGCTGTTTTTT. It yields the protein CASGLAGGPGGELFF. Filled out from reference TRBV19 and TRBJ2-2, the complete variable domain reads DGGITQSPKYLFRKEGQNVTLSCEQNLNHDAMYWYRQDPGQGLRLIYYSQIVNDFQKGDIAEGYSVSREKKESFPLTVTSAQKNPTAFYLCASGLAGGPGGELFFGEGSRLTVL.

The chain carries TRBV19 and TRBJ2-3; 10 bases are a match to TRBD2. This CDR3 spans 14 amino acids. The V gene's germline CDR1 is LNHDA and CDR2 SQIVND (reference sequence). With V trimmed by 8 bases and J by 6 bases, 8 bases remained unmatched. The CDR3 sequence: CASSWASGSDTQYF. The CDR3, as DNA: TGTGCCAGTTCCTGGGCTAGCGGGAGCGATACGCAGTATTTT.

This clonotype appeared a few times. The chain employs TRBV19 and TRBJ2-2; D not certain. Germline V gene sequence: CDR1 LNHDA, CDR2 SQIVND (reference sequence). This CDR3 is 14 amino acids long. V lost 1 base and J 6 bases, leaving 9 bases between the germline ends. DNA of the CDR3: TGTGCCAGTAGTATAGCCCCGGGCGCCGGGGAGCTGTTTTTT. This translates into CASSIAPGAGELFF.

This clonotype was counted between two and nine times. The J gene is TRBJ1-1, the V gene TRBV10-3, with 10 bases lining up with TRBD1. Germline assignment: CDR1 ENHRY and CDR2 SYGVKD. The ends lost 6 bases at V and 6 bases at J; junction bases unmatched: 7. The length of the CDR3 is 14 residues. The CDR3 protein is CAISQTGGRAEAFF. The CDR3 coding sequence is TGTGCCATCAGCCAGACAGGGGGCCGGGCTGAAGCTTTCTTT.

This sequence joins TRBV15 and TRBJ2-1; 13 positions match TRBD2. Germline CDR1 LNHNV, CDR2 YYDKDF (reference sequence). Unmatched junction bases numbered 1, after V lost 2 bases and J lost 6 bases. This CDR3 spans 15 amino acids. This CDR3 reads CATSRTSGRANEQFF. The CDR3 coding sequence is TGTGCCACCAGCAGAACTAGCGGGAGGGCCAATGAGCAGTTCTTC.

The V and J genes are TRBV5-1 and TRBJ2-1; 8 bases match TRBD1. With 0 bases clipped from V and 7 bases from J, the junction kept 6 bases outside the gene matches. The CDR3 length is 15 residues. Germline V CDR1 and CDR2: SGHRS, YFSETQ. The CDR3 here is CASSLVTGGRNEQFF. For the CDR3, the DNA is TGCGCCAGCAGCTTGGTCACAGGGGGTCGGAATGAGCAGTTCTTC.

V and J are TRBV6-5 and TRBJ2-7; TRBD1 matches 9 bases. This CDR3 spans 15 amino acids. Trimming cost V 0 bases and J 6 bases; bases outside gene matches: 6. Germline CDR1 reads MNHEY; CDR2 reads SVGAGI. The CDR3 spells CASSYSGQGFSEQYF. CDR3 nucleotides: TGTGCCAGCAGTTACTCGGGACAGGGTTTTAGCGAGCAGTACTTC.

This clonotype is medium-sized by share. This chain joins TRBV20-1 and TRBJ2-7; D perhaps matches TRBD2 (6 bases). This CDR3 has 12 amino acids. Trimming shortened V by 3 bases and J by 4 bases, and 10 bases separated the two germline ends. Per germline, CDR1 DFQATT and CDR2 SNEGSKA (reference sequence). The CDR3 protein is CSASGSSYEQYF. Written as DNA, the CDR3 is TGCAGTGCTAGCGGGAGTTCGTACGAGCAGTACTTC.

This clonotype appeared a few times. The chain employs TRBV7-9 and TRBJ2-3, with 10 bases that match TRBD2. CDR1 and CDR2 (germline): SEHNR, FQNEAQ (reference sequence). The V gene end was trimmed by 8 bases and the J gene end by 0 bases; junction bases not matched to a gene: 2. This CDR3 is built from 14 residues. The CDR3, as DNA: TGTGCCAGCCTAGCGGGAGTTAGCACAGATACGCAGTATTTT. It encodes CASLAGVSTDTQYF.

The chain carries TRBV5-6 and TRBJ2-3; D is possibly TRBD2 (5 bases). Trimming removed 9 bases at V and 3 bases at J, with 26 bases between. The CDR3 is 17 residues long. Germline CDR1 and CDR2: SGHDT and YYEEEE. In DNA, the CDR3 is TGTGCCAAGGCCCCCCGTTGGCGAGCGACGGGAACAGATACGCAGTATTTT. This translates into CAKAPRWRATGTDTQYF.

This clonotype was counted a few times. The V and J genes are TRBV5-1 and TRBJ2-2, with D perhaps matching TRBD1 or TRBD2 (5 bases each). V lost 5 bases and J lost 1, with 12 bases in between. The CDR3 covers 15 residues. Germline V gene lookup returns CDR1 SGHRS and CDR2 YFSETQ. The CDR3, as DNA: TGCGCCAGCAGGATTCTTGGGGGGAACACCGGGGAGCTGTTTTTT. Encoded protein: CASRILGGNTGELFF.

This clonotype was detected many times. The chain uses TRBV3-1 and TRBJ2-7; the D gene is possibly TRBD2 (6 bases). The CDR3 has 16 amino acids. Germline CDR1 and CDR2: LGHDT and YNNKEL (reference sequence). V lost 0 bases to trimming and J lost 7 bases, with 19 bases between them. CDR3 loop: CASSQEHPGTQREQYF. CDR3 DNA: TGTGCCAGCAGCCAAGAACACCCCGGGACTCAACGGGAGCAGTACTTC.

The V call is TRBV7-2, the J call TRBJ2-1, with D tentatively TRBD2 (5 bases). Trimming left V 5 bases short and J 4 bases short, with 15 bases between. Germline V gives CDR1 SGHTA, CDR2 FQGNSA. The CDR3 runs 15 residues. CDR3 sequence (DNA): TGTGCCAGCAGCCAGCAGTCTAGCAGATACAATGAGCAGTTCTTC. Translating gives CASSQQSSRYNEQFF.

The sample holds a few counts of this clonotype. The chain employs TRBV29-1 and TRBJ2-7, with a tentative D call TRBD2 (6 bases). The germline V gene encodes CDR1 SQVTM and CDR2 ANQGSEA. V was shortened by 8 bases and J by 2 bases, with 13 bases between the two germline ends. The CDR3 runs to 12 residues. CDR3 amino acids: CSMRRGPYEQYF. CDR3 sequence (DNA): TGCAGCATGCGGCGGGGACCCTACGAGCAGTACTTC.